Listed here are 30 T cell receptor beta chains from one sample, sequenced in a study of lymphopenia after photon versus proton radiotherapy. Libraries were prepared by immunoSEQ multiplex PCR; TCRdb keeps only in-frame clonotypes and omits some of them. The repertoire holds roughly 15,000 clones, 85% to 90% seen once, with about 9.9% in the top ten. The starting material was peripheral blood, obtained from a patient treated with proton-based radiotherapy. The receptor source for this set is a man aged 70 or older with pancreatic cancer.

This chain uses TRBV5-5 with TRBJ1-5; D is perhaps TRBD1 (6 bases). Trimming took off 0 bases at V and 6 bases at J, with 13 bases between the two ends. The CDR3 consists of 15 residues. Germline-derived CDR1 and CDR2 are SGHKS and YYEKEE (reference sequence). CDR3 sequence (DNA): TGTGCCAGCAGCTTGGCGGTGGGGGGCGGTCAGCCCCAGCATTTT. Translation: CASSLAVGGGQPQHF. Based on the CDR3 plus reference TRBV5-5 and TRBJ1-5, the full variable domain is DAGVTQSPTHLIKTRGQQVTLRCSPISGHKSVSWYQQVLGQGPQFIFQYYEKEERGRGNFPDRFSARQFPNYSSELNVNALLLGDSALYLCASSLAVGGGQPQHFGDGTRLSIL.

This clone was seen only a few times. The chain joins TRBV4-2 to TRBJ1-6; 7 nucleotides align to TRBD1. V lost 2 bases, J lost 3 bases, and 4 bases stayed unmatched. The CDR3 spans 16 residues. CDR1 and CDR2 (germline): LGHNA, YNFKEQ. CDR3 sequence reads: CASSQSGQNYNSPLHF. The CDR3 bases are TGTGCCAGCAGCCAATCGGGACAGAACTATAATTCACCCCTCCACTTT.

The rearrangement joins TRBV19 to TRBJ1-2; the D gene is possibly TRBD1 (5 bases). The CDR3 sequence is 15 residues long. V lost 4 bases, J lost 5 bases, and 17 bases lay in between. Looked up from germline, CDR1 is LNHDA and CDR2 is SQIVND (reference sequence). CDR3 in amino acids: CASSKWVGTEYGYTF. The CDR3 nucleotides read TGTGCCAGTAGTAAGTGGGTAGGGACGGAGTATGGCTACACCTTC.

The V call is TRBV6-6, the J call TRBJ2-4; either TRBD1 or TRBD2 may fit D (6 bases each). The CDR3 is 14 amino acids. Deletions cut 6 bases from V and 0 bases from J, with 9 bases between. Looked up from germline, CDR1 is MNHNY and CDR2 is SVGAGI (reference sequence). The CDR3 region is CASRGGLAKNIQYF. CDR3 sequence (DNA): TGTGCCAGCAGAGGGGGGCTAGCCAAAAACATTCAGTACTTC.

This rearrangement joins TRBV6-1 to TRBJ1-2; D gene ambiguous. This CDR3 is built from 16 residues. Germline CDR1 reads MNHNS; CDR2 reads SASEGT. The germline V and J ends were trimmed by 3 bases and 4 bases, with 18 bases remaining between them. CDR3 DNA: TGTGCCAGCAGTGAGAGTAGGGCAGCTGTTCTCTATGGCTACACCTTC. It specifies CASSESRAAVLYGYTF.

In its sample, this clone was seen once. This sequence joins TRBV5-1 and TRBJ2-3; 8 positions match TRBD1. Germline V lookup: CDR1 SGHRS, CDR2 YFSETQ. The CDR3 spans 15 residues. The V segment lost 2 bases and the J segment 2 bases; nucleotides outside the gene matches: 4. The CDR3 loop is CASSLSDRVTDTQYF. The CDR3 DNA sequence: TGCGCCAGCAGCTTATCGGACAGGGTCACAGATACGCAGTATTTT.

This chain uses TRBV30 with TRBJ1-2, with D hard to call. Germline-derived CDR1 and CDR2 are GTSNPN and SVGIG (reference sequence). V was clipped by 0 bases and J by 1 base, with 6 bases between them. This CDR3 region has 13 residues. The CDR3 loop reads CAWSVAVNYGYTF. The CDR3 coding sequence is TGTGCCTGGAGTGTAGCTGTTAACTATGGCTACACCTTC. Full variable domain (rest looked up from reference TRBV30 and TRBJ1-2): SQTIHQWPATLVQPVGSPLSLECTVEGTSNPNLYWYRQAAGRGLQLLFYSVGIGQISSEVPQNLSASRPQDRQFILSSKKLLLSDSGFYLCAWSVAVNYGYTFGSGTRLTVV.

This sequence joins TRBV5-1 and TRBJ1-5, with D possibly TRBD1 on 5 matching bases. The ends were cut back, 5 bases at V and 0 bases at J, with 15 bases in the middle. The CDR3 consists of 16 residues. Germline CDR1 is SGHRS and CDR2 is YFSETQ. In nucleotides, the CDR3 is TGCGCCAGCAGTCCTACTGACAGCCATAGCAATCAGCCCCAGCATTTT. This gives the protein CASSPTDSHSNQPQHF.

The chain has TRBV19 and TRBJ1-2; the D gene is possibly TRBD1 (5 bases). Looked up from germline, CDR1 is LNHDA and CDR2 is SQIVND (reference sequence). The CDR3 has 14 residues. V lost 7 bases and J 8 bases, leaving 20 bases between the germline ends. The CDR3 DNA reads TGTGCCAGTACCCCCTATAGGGGCAGGGACGGCTACACCTTC. Its translation is CASTPYRGRDGYTF.

V is TRBV29-1 and J is TRBJ2-1, with D perhaps matching TRBD2 (6 bases). Trimming removed 0 bases from V and 7 bases from J, with 16 bases in between. Germline CDR1 SQVTM, CDR2 ANQGSEA. The CDR3 is made up of 15 amino acids. This chain's CDR3 is CSVEDPARELNEQFF. CDR3 DNA sequence: TGCAGCGTTGAAGATCCGGCGCGGGAATTGAATGAGCAGTTCTTC.

The J gene is TRBJ1-1, the V gene TRBV5-6; D is undetermined. Germline CDR1 SGHDT, CDR2 YYEEEE. This CDR3 contains 14 residues. The ends were cut back, 3 bases at V and 5 bases at J, with 14 bases in the middle. CDR3 protein: CASSSKSILTEAFF. The CDR3 DNA follows: TGTGCCAGCAGCTCAAAGAGTATTCTGACTGAAGCTTTCTTT.

This chain uses TRBV5-1 with TRBJ2-3, with TRBD2 as a possible D gene (6 bases). The CDR3 is 16 residues long. V was trimmed by 0 bases and J by 3 bases, leaving 14 bases between them. Per germline, CDR1 SGHRS and CDR2 YFSETQ. The CDR3 spells CASSLAGGEGTDTQYF. CDR3 in DNA: TGCGCCAGCAGCTTGGCCGGGGGTGAAGGGACAGATACGCAGTATTTT.

The CDR3 sequence: CASSYLGPTGPVEAFF. DNA for the CDR3: TGTGCCAGCAGTTACCTGGGACCGACAGGCCCCGTTGAAGCTTTCTTT. The chain has TRBV6-5 and TRBJ1-1, with D possibly TRBD1 on 6 matching bases. V was trimmed by 2 bases and J by 7 bases, leaving 20 bases between them. The V gene's germline CDR1 is MNHEY and CDR2 SVGAGI. This CDR3 has 16 amino acids.

The CDR3, as DNA: TGCAGCGTGGGCGCAGGGGGCACGAACACTGAAGCTTTCTTT. Residues: CSVGAGGTNTEAFF. This chain links TRBV29-1 with TRBJ1-1; 8 bases map to TRBD1. This CDR3 comprises 14 residues. Trimming removed 6 bases from V and 1 base from J; junction bases left unmatched: 7. Germline V gene data show CDR1 as SQVTM and CDR2 as ANQGSEA.

This clone is large within its sample. CDR3: CASSSVLGASTDTQYF. The CDR3 DNA sequence: TGCGCCAGCAGCTCGGTCTTGGGGGCTAGCACAGATACGCAGTATTTT. The rearrangement joins TRBV5-1 to TRBJ2-3; perhaps TRBD1 as D (6 bases). The CDR3 loop spans 16 amino acids. V lost 3 bases and J 0 bases, leaving 14 bases between the germline ends. Germline V gene lookup returns CDR1 SGHRS and CDR2 YFSETQ.

The rearrangement uses TRBV28 and TRBJ1-3, with 9 bases that match TRBD1. This CDR3 spans 15 amino acids. V gave up 7 bases and J gave up 4 bases; unmatched junction bases: 8. Germline V gene lookup returns CDR1 MDHEN and CDR2 SYDVKM. CDR3 loop: CASNFAGTGGNTIYF. The CDR3 coding sequence is TGTGCCAGCAATTTTGCTGGGACAGGGGGAAACACCATATATTTT.

This chain uses TRBV13 with TRBJ2-3; 9 nucleotides match TRBD2. The CDR3 has 24 residues. Germline values: CDR1 PRHDT, CDR2 FYEKMQ (reference sequence). J lost 0 bases, V lost 0 bases, and 25 bases had no gene match. The DNA for the CDR3 is TGTGCCAGCAGCTTAGGCCTCCCGCAATACAGGGTTAGCGGGAGTTTCACTAGCACAGATACGCAGTATTTT. This sequence encodes CASSLGLPQYRVSGSFTSTDTQYF.

J is TRBJ1-3 and V is TRBV5-1; D is perhaps TRBD1 (5 bases). Between the trimmed V and J ends, which lost 0 bases and 0 bases, there was a span of 16 bases. CDR1 is SGHRS, CDR2 YFSETQ, per germline. This CDR3 region has 18 residues. CDR3 region: CASSLGAGRTLSGNTIYF. DNA for the CDR3: TGCGCCAGCAGCTTGGGGGCAGGGCGTACGCTCTCTGGAAACACCATATATTTT.

The chain carries TRBV9 and TRBJ1-1, with D tentatively TRBD1 (6 bases). Looked up from germline, CDR1 is SGDLS and CDR2 is YYNGEE. This CDR3 contains 16 residues. The germline V and J ends were trimmed by 4 bases and 1 base, with 17 bases remaining between them. The CDR3 nucleotides read TGTGCCAGCAGCTGGGGAGAGGGGGGAGGGAACACTGAAGCTTTCTTT. It codes for CASSWGEGGGNTEAFF. Together with reference TRBV9 and TRBJ1-1, the CDR3 gives the full variable domain: DSGVTQTPKHLITATGQRVTLRCSPRSGDLSVYWYQQSLDQGLQFLIQYYNGEERAKGNILERFSAQQFPDLHSELNLSSLELGDSALYFCASSWGEGGGNTEAFFGQGTRLTVV.

This rearrangement joins TRBV7-8 to TRBJ2-3; 10 bases fit TRBD2. Unmatched junction bases numbered 11, after V lost 5 bases and J lost 0 bases. The CDR3 is 18 amino acids. Germline V gives CDR1 SGHVS, CDR2 FQNEAQ. CDR3 sequence: CASSDDLAGGTSTDTQYF. The CDR3 bases are TGTGCCAGCAGCGACGATTTAGCGGGGGGAACTAGCACAGATACGCAGTATTTT.

The chain links TRBV5-1 to TRBJ2-1; either TRBD1 or TRBD2 may fit D (6 bases each). In germline, CDR1 is SGHRS, CDR2 YFSETQ. The V end lost 0 bases, the J end lost 3 bases, and 16 bases lay between the germline ends. The length of the CDR3 is 17 residues. The CDR3 protein is CASSLVLSGDNYNEQFF. Written as DNA, the CDR3 is TGCGCCAGCAGCTTGGTTCTTTCGGGGGACAACTACAATGAGCAGTTCTTC. Drawing the rest from reference TRBV5-1 and TRBJ2-1, the complete variable domain is KAGVTQTPRYLIKTRGQQVTLSCSPISGHRSVSWYQQTPGQGLQFLFEYFSETQRNKGNFPGRFSGRQFSNSRSEMNVSTLELGDSALYLCASSLVLSGDNYNEQFFGPGTRLTVL.

The chain joins TRBV5-1 to TRBJ1-1, with no clear D. The V end was cut by 4 bases, the J end by 1 base, with 11 bases between. CDR3 length: 14 residues. Germline V gene data show CDR1 as SGHRS and CDR2 as YFSETQ. CDR3 nucleotides: TGCGCCAGCAGCCCGAATACACAGAACACTGAAGCTTTCTTT. This gives the protein CASSPNTQNTEAFF.

The chain has TRBV10-2 and TRBJ1-4; unclear D gene. V gave up 4 bases and J gave up 0 bases, with 6 bases separating them. Germline CDR1 WSHSY, CDR2 SAAADI. The CDR3 is 14 residues long. The CDR3 nucleotides are TGCGCCAGCAGTGCCCTCCCAACTAATGAAAAACTGTTTTTT. Translating it yields CASSALPTNEKLFF.

The rearrangement uses TRBV7-9 and TRBJ1-3, with D possibly being TRBD1 (5 bases). CDR1 is SEHNR and CDR2 is FQNEAQ in the germline V gene (reference sequence). CDR3 size: 15 residues. V was trimmed by 0 bases and J by 4 bases, leaving 10 bases between them. The CDR3 sequence is CASSLARQKGNTIYF. In nucleotides, the CDR3 is TGTGCCAGCAGCTTAGCGAGACAGAAGGGAAACACCATATATTTT.

The chain joins TRBV6-1 to TRBJ2-7; 7 positions agree with TRBD1. CDR3 size: 15 residues. After removal of 3 bases from V and 2 bases from J, the junction contained 7 bases not matched to a gene. The germline V gene has CDR1 MNHNS and CDR2 SASEGT. This CDR3 reads CASSDPGQLTYEQYF. The CDR3 nucleotides are TGTGCCAGCAGTGACCCGGGACAGCTCACCTACGAGCAGTACTTC.

This clone was picked up a small number of times. The V call is TRBV5-6, the J call TRBJ2-7; D possibly corresponds to TRBD1 (6 bases). Deletions cut 4 bases from V and 2 bases from J, with 19 bases between. This CDR3 has 16 amino acids. Germline V CDR1 and CDR2: SGHDT, YYEEEE. CDR3 loop: CASSPPGDWDTYEQYF. The DNA of the CDR3 is TGTGCCAGCAGCCCCCCCGGGGATTGGGACACCTACGAGCAGTACTTC.

The V and J genes are TRBV18 and TRBJ1-2; a possible D gene is TRBD1 (5 bases). CDR1 and CDR2 from the germline V gene are KGHSH and LQKENI. Between the trimmed V and J ends, which lost 6 bases and 2 bases, there was a span of 16 bases. CDR3 length: 15 residues. Written as DNA, the CDR3 is TGTGCCAGCTCGTTAGAGACAGACTCAAACTATGGCTACACCTTC. Residues: CASSLETDSNYGYTF.

The V gene is TRBV2, the J gene TRBJ1-2, with TRBD1 as a possible D gene (5 bases). V was clipped by 6 bases and J by 0 bases, with 14 bases between them. Looked up from germline, CDR1 is SNHLY and CDR2 is FYNNEI. CDR3 length: 15 amino acids. The DNA for the CDR3 is TGTGCCAGCAGGGGTGGGGCGTCCCCTAACTATGGCTACACCTTC. Residues: CASRGGASPNYGYTF.

The chain recombines TRBV27 with TRBJ2-7; 8 nucleotides line up with TRBD1. Germline loops: CDR1 MNHEY, CDR2 SMNVEV (reference sequence). Germline trimming cut 6 bases from V and 4 bases from J; bases unmatched to any gene: 8. The CDR3 length is 14 residues. The CDR3 protein is CASRTLDRAYEQYF. In DNA, the CDR3 is TGTGCCAGCAGGACCTTGGACAGGGCATACGAGCAGTACTTC.

This rearrangement joins TRBV7-2 to TRBJ1-2; 9 bases are shared with TRBD1. Germline CDR1 SGHTA, CDR2 FQGNSA. V dropped 4 bases and J dropped 2; count of bases not matched to a gene: 2. The CDR3 totals 14 residues. CDR3 region: CASSWDRVNYGYTF. The CDR3 DNA is TGTGCCAGCAGCTGGGACAGGGTAAACTATGGCTACACCTTC.